A single TCR beta chain is shown here with its context. A few counts support this clone. It lacks a known antigen. Base quality data are lacking; no much larger clone is found one base away. This entry comes from a study of blood T cell repertoires in COVID-19 (dated by TCRdb to 2019 to 2021). About the study as a whole: Samples covering the acute and convalescent phases of COVID-19 were provided by collaborators in the United States, Italy and Spain. The prospective study material was composed of cDNA or gDNA derived from T cells, B-cell-depleted T cells, or PBMCs. Deeply sampled blood TCRbeta repertoires from subjects exposed to, actively infected with, or recovered from COVID-19 were included in the dataset. The repertoires were released in a freely available public database meant as a resource for research on the immune response to SARS-CoV-2. Samples came from the ongoing ImmuneRACE study (first 160 participants) plus 1,254 subjects from 6 global collaborators. Nearly every sample came with metadata listing a de-identified subject ID, COVID-19 status, age in years and sex. Where available, HLA class I and class II types were obtained from metadata supplied by the sample provider rather than from assay-based typing. Beyond this particular receptor, the publication reports: The quantity of clinical and demographic metadata differed by source and by participant and was supplied without curation.

TCRbeta CDR3 regions were amplified from genomic DNA by means of the immunoSEQ Assay, a bias-controlled multiplex PCR. The published analysis was carried out like this. The number of nucleated cells in each sample was estimated by amplification of reference gene primers within the assay. To quantify the absolute abundance of each unique TCRbeta CDR3 rearrangement, sequence reads were collapsed and filtered. For each sample, productive Simpson clonality was calculated as the square root of Simpson's diversity index over productive rearrangements. TCRdb re-hosts the immuneACCESS table, in-frame sequences only. Its copies lack some clones; in the studies checked, an unresolved V gene accounts for under half of them, and the cause for the rest is not known. The V and J calls and clone size are taken from that table; D and trimming were inferred from the DNA. The sample table contains more than 200,000 clones; only one count was recorded for 82% of them. In total, the top ten clones hold approximately 8.4% of the sample.

In Seattle, one collaborating source enrolled patients while the infection was active and tracked those patients longitudinally over the course of disease. Collaborating institutions collected whole blood in K2EDTA tubes following their own protocols. Collaborator samples were shipped for TCRbeta analysis as frozen whole blood, isolated PBMCs, or DNA extracted from either sample type. At the junction V is shortened by 1 base and J by 2 bases, with 8 bases in between. The CDR3 runs 14 amino acids, cysteine and phenylalanine included. Only CDR3 DNA remains: 42 bases, in frame from the first base. As encoded in the germline V gene (reference sequence), CDR1 is LGHDT while CDR2 is YNNKEL.

The receptor's source is a woman older than 75 with COVID-19, enrolled during active disease. The sequenced material came from peripheral blood. The rearranged chain carries TRBV3-1 (or the pseudogene TRBV3-2) and TRBJ1-1; the D segment cannot be called with confidence. The DNA sequence reads TGTGCCAGCAGCCAAGGGAGACGAAACACTGAAGCTTTCTTT. Its translation is CASSQGRRNTEAFF.